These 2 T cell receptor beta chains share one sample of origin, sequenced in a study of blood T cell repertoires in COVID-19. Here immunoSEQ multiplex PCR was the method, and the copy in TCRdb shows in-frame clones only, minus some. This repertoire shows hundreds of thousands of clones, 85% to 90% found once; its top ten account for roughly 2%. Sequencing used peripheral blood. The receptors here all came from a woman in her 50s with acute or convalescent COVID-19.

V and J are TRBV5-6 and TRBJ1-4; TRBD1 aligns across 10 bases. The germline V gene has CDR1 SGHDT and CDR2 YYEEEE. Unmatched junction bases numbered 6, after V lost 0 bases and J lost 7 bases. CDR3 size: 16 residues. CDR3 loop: CASSLVAGQGTEKLFF. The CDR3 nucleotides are TGTGCCAGCAGCTTGGTCGCGGGACAGGGGACTGAAAAACTGTTTTTT.

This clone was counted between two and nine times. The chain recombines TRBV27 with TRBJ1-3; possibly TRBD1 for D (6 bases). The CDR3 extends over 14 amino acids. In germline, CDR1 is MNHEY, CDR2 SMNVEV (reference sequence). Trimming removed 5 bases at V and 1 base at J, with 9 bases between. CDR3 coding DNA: TGTGCCAGCAGTCCTGGGACATCTGGAAACACCATATATTTT. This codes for CASSPGTSGNTIYF.